This entry is about one TCR beta chain. Its antigen is undetermined. CDR1 and CDR2 (germline): SGHNT, YENEEA. The CDR3 runs 15 residues. With V trimmed by 1 base and J by 8 bases, 10 bases remained unmatched. This specimen belongs to a study of CD8 T cells in ankylosing spondylitis. Study observations and caveats: Within ankylosing spondylitis blood, a TCR beta motif made up of fewer than ten highly homologous variants appeared to be characteristic.

A single record per CDR3 protein comes from TCRdb applying MiXCR to the 5' RACE reads. The sample lists a few hundred thousand distinct CDR3 sequences; around 24% were seen once. This TCR derives from a male donor with ankylosing spondylitis. Sequenced sample: blood, either unsorted or a sorted T cell fraction (not recorded which). The chain links TRBV11-3 to TRBJ1-2; 7 positions match TRBD1. This chain's CDR3 is CASSLGRQGIDGYTF. The CDR3 DNA follows: TGTGCCAGCAGCTTAGGGCGACAGGGAATCGACGGCTACACCTTC. Variable domain in full (rest from reference TRBV11-3 and TRBJ1-2): EAGVVQSPRYKIIEKKQPVAFWCNPISGHNTLYWYLQNLGQGPELLIRYENEEAVDDSQLPKDRFSAERLKGVDSTLKIQPAELGDSAVYLCASSLGRQGIDGYTFGSGTRLTVV.